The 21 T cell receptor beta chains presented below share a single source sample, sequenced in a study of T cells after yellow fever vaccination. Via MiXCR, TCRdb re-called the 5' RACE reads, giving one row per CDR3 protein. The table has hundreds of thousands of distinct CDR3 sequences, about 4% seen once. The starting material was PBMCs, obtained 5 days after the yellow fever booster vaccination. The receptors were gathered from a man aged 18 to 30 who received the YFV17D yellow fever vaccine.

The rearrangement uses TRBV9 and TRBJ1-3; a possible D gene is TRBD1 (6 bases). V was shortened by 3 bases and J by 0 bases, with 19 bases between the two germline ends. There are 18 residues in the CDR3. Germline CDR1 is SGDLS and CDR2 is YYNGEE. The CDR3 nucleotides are TGTGCCAGCAGCGCGTTGGGCAGGGGACCGAGCTCTGGAAACACCATATATTTT. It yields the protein CASSALGRGPSSGNTIYF.

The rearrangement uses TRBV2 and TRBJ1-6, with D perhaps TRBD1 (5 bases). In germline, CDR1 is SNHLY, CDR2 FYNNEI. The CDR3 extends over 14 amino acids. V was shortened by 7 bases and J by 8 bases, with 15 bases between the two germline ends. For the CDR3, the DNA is TGTGCCAGCAACACGGGGCAGTGGGATTCACCCCTCCACTTT. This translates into CASNTGQWDSPLHF.

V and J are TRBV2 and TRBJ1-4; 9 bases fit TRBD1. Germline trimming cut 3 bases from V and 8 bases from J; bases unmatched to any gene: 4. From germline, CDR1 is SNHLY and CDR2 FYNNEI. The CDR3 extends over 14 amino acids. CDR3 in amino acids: CASSEGTGREKLFF. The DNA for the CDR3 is TGTGCCAGCAGTGAGGGGACAGGGAGGGAAAAACTGTTTTTT.

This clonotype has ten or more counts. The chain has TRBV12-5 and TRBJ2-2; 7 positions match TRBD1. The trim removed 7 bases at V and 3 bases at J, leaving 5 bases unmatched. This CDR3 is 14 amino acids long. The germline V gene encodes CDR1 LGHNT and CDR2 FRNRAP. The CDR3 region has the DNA TGTGCTAGTGCCCGGGACAGTTACACCGGGGAGCTGTTTTTT. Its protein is CASARDSYTGELFF. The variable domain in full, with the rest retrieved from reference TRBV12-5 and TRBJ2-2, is DARVTQTPRHKVTEMGQEVTMRCQPILGHNTVFWYRQTMMQGLELLAYFRNRAPLDDSGMPKDRFSAEMPDATLATLKIQPSEPRDSAVYFCASARDSYTGELFFGEGSRLTVL.

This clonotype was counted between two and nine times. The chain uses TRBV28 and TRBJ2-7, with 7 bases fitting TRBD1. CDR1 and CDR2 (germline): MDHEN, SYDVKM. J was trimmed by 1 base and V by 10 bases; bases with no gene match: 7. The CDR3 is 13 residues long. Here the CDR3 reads CATQGSRSYEQYV. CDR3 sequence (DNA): TGTGCCACACAGGGGAGCAGGTCCTACGAGCAGTACGTC.

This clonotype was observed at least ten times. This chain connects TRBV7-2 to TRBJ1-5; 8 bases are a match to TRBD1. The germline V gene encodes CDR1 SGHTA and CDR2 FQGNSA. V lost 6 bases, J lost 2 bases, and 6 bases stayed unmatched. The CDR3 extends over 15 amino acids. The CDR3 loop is CASSYQGAGNQPQHF. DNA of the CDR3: TGTGCCAGCAGTTATCAGGGGGCGGGCAATCAGCCCCAGCATTTT.

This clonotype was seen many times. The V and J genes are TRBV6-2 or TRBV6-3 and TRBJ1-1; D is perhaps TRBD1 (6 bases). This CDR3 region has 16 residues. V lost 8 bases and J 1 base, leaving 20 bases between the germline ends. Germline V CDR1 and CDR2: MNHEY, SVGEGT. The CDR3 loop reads CASVDAAGQRNTEAFF. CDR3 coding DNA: TGTGCCAGCGTGGACGCCGCGGGACAACGGAACACTGAAGCTTTCTTT.

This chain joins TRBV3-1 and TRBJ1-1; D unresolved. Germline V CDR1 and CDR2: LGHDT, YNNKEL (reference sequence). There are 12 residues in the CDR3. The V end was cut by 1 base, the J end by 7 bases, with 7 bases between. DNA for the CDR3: TGTGCCAGCAGCCAAGGGTACGGTGAAGCTTTCTTT. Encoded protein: CASSQGYGEAFF.

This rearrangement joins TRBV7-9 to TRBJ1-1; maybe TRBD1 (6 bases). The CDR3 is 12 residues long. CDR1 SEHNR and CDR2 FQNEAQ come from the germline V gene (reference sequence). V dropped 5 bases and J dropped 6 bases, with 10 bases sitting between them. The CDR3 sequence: CASSLQGSEAFF. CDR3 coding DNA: TGTGCCAGCAGCCTCCAGGGGTCTGAAGCTTTCTTT.

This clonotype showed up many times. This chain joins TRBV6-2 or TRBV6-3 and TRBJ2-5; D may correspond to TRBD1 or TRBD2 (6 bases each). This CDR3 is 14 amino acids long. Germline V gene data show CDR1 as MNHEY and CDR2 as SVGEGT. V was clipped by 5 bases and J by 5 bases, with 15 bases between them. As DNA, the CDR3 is TGTGCCAGCAGTGCCGAGGGGGGCCGCGAGACCCAGTACTTC. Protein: CASSAEGGRETQYF.

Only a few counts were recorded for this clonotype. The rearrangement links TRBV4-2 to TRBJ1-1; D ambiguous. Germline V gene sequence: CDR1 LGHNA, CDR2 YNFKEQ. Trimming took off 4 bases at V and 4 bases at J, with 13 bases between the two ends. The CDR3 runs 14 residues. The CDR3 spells CASSREGWPTEAFF. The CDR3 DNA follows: TGTGCCAGCAGCCGGGAAGGGTGGCCCACTGAAGCTTTCTTT.

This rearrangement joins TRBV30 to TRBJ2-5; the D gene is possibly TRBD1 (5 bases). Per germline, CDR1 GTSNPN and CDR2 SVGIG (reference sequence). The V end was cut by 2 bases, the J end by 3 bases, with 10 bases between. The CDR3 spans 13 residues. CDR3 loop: CAWSLGLEETQYF. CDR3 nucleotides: TGTGCCTGGAGTCTGGGGCTGGAAGAGACCCAGTACTTC.

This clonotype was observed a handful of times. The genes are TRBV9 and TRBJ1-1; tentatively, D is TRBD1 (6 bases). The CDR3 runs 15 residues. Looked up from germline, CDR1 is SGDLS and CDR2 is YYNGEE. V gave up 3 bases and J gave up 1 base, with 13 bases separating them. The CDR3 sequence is CASSALTGQNTEAFF. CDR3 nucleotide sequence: TGTGCCAGCAGCGCGCTGACAGGCCAGAACACTGAAGCTTTCTTT.

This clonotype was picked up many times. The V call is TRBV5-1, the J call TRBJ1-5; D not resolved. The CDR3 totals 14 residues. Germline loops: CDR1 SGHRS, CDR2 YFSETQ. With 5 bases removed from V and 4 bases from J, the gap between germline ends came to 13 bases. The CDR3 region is CASRFGPFNQPQHF. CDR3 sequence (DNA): TGCGCCAGCAGATTCGGACCATTTAATCAGCCCCAGCATTTT.

CDR3 sequence: CASSRPAGGPGDTQYF. The CDR3 DNA reads TGTGCCAGCAGCCGACCAGCGGGGGGGCCAGGAGATACGCAGTATTTT. The rearrangement uses TRBV14 and TRBJ2-3; 10 bases are shared with TRBD2. CDR3 length: 16 residues. Germline V gene sequence: CDR1 SGHDN, CDR2 FVKESK. Trimming at V came to 4 bases and at J to 5 bases, leaving 9 bases not matched to a gene.

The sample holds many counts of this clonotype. Here the CDR3 DNA reads TGCAGTGCTAGAGAGGGGGTCTGGGATGGAGAGACCCAGTACTTC. It specifies CSAREGVWDGETQYF. V usage is TRBV20-1 and J usage is TRBJ2-5; D possibly matches TRBD1 or TRBD2 (5 bases each). Trimming shortened V by 0 bases and J by 4 bases, and 15 bases separated the two germline ends. Germline-derived CDR1 and CDR2 are DFQATT and SNEGSKA (reference sequence). This CDR3 has 15 amino acids.

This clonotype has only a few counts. In DNA form, the CDR3 reads TGTGCCATCAGTGCGGGACAGGGGCTTTATGGCTACACCTTC. This translates into CAISAGQGLYGYTF. The chain has TRBV10-3 and TRBJ1-2; the match to TRBD1 covers 10 bases. The J segment lost 5 bases and the V segment lost 4 bases, leaving 4 bases of the junction unmatched. Germline CDR1 ENHRY, CDR2 SYGVKD. The CDR3 has 14 amino acids.

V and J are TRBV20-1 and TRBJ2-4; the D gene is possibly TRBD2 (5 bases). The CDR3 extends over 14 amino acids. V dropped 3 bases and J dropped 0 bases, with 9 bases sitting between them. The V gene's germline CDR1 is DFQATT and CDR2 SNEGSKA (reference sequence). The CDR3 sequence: CSARDSVAKNIQYF. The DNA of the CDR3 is TGCAGTGCTAGGGACTCCGTAGCCAAAAACATTCAGTACTTC.

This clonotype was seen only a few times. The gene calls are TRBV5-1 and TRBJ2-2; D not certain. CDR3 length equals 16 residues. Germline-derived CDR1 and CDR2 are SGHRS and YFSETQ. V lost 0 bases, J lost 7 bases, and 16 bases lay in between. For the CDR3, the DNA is TGCGCCAGCAGCTTGGTCGGGCCATACCAAGACGGGGAGCTGTTTTTT. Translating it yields CASSLVGPYQDGELFF.

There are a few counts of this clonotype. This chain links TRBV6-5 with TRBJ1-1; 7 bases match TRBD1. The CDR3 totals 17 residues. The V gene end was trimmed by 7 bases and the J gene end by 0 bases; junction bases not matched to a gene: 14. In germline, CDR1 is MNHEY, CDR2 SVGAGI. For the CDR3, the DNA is TGTGCCAGCACCCCGGACAGGCGTCTTTCTATGAACACTGAAGCTTTCTTT. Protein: CASTPDRRLSMNTEAFF.

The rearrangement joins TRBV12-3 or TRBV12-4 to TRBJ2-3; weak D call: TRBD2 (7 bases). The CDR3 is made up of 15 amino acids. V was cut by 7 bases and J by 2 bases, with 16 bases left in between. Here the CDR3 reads CASTTRAGATDTQYF. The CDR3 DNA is TGTGCCAGCACCACCCGGGCGGGGGCCACAGATACGCAGTATTTT.